These 7 T cell receptor beta chains were all obtained from the same sample, sequenced in a study of cytomegalovirus exposure and HLA in healthy donors. Clones were read by immunoSEQ multiplex PCR, and TCRdb kept only the in-frame ones, dropping some. This table holds approximately 180,000 clones, around 86% found once. The sample comprised PBMCs. The receptors originated from a man aged 18-30 years in good health and CMV-seropositive.

The rearrangement links TRBV6-5 to TRBJ2-6, with a possible D match to TRBD2 (6 bases). Germline CDR1 reads MNHEY; CDR2 reads SVGAGI. The CDR3 runs 15 residues. V dropped 7 bases and J dropped 2 bases, with 12 bases sitting between them. The CDR3 bases are TGTGCCAGCACCCCACGGGGGACTGGGGCCAACGTCCTGACTTTC. It encodes CASTPRGTGANVLTF.

The chain joins TRBV7-9 to TRBJ2-7, with 7 positions matching TRBD1. This CDR3 contains 15 residues. Germline loops: CDR1 SEHNR, CDR2 FQNEAQ (reference sequence). Trimming took 5 bases from V and 0 from J; bases not matched to a gene: 7. The CDR3 DNA follows: TGTGCCAGCAGCCCGGGACAGATTAGCTCCTACGAGCAGTACTTC. This gives the protein CASSPGQISSYEQYF.

The rearrangement uses TRBV19 and TRBJ2-2; D is unclear. The CDR3 covers 14 residues. Per germline, CDR1 LNHDA and CDR2 SQIVND (reference sequence). Trimming removed 2 bases from V and 7 bases from J, with 11 bases in between. The CDR3 protein is CASSISSRFGELFF. CDR3 coding DNA: TGTGCCAGTAGTATATCGAGTCGGTTCGGGGAGCTGTTTTTT.

V gene TRBV10-3 combines with J gene TRBJ2-7; 8 bases map to TRBD1. The CDR3 extends over 17 amino acids. The trim removed 2 bases at V and 6 bases at J, leaving 15 bases unmatched. Germline CDR1 is ENHRY and CDR2 is SYGVKD. The CDR3, as DNA: TGTGCCATCAGTGAGATGGGAGGCAGGACAGGGTACGGCGAGCAGTACTTC. As protein: CAISEMGGRTGYGEQYF.

The CDR3: CASSPNRAGNEQYF. As DNA, the CDR3 is TGTGCCAGCAGCCCGAACAGGGCGGGCAACGAGCAGTACTTC. This sequence joins TRBV7-2 and TRBJ2-7; a weak D match, TRBD1 (6 bases). The CDR3 sequence is 14 residues long. V lost 5 bases and J lost 5, with 16 bases in between. Looked up from germline, CDR1 is SGHTA and CDR2 is FQGNSA.

The V gene is TRBV9, the J gene TRBJ2-5; 9 bases line up with TRBD2. The V and J ends lost 0 bases and 7 bases, in that order; junction bases with no gene match: 13. Germline V gene sequence: CDR1 SGDLS, CDR2 YYNGEE. The CDR3 consists of 17 residues. CDR3 region: CASSVDPSGDTSGTQYF. CDR3 DNA: TGTGCCAGCAGCGTAGACCCTAGCGGGGACACCAGCGGGACCCAGTACTTC.

This clone was found many times. The chain couples TRBV19 to TRBJ1-5; tentative D call: TRBD1 (6 bases). The CDR3 spans 15 residues. The germline V gene has CDR1 LNHDA and CDR2 SQIVND (reference sequence). V lost 1 base to trimming and J lost 7 bases, with 14 bases between them. CDR3 region: CASSIATGARQPQHF. As DNA, the CDR3 is TGTGCCAGTAGTATAGCGACAGGAGCGCGACAGCCCCAGCATTTT.